Listed here are 5 T cell receptor beta chains from one sample, sequenced in a study of blood T cells in healthy people across ages. For the second PCR, which ran for roughly 7 to 11 cycles, a sample-barcoded 5' primer and a J-beta primer mix were used. Using its own MiXCR run on the 5' RACE reads, TCRdb lists one record per CDR3 protein. This sample has around 870,000 distinct CDR3 sequences; around 28% occur once, and the top ten carry around a sixth. Sequenced: blood. The receptors derive from a woman aged 80 or over in good health.

Note on this clonotype: The junction differs from germline at one of its ends, possibly a read error. The rearrangement uses TRBV7-9 and TRBJ2-3, with 7 bases identical to TRBD1. The CDR3 is 15 amino acids. Germline V gene sequence: CDR1 SEHNR, CDR2 FQNEAQ (reference sequence). The CDR3 sequence is CASSLDGTGTDTQYF. CDR3 sequence (DNA): TGTGCCAGCAGTTTAGATGGGACAGGCACAGATACGCAGTATTTT.

The chain recombines TRBV5-6 with TRBJ1-1; 12 bases line up with TRBD1. The CDR3 is made up of 16 amino acids. The ends lost 2 bases at V and 1 base at J; junction bases unmatched: 3. Germline lookup yields CDR1 SGHDT and CDR2 YYEEEE. The CDR3 loop is CASSFPGQGANTEAFF. The CDR3 DNA reads as TGTGCCAGCAGCTTCCCGGGACAGGGGGCGAACACTGAAGCTTTCTTT.

As regards this clonotype: A much larger clone differs by one base, so this may be a read error. CDR3 sequence (DNA): TGTGCCAGCAGCTCGGGACTTGCCTGCGAGCAGTACTTC. This gives the protein CASSSGLACEQYF. The rearrangement links TRBV5-6 to TRBJ2-7; D may be TRBD2 (6 bases). CDR1 is SGHDT, CDR2 YYEEEE, per germline. This CDR3 is built from 13 residues. Trimming removed 3 bases at V and 6 bases at J, with 13 bases between.

This clonotype has just a few counts. A much larger clone is a single base away; this may be a read error. The V and J genes are TRBV20-1 and TRBJ2-1; TRBD2 agrees at 10 bases. Per germline, CDR1 DFQATT and CDR2 SNEGSKA (reference sequence). V trimming: 6 bases; J trimming: 7 bases; junction bases outside the gene matches: 18. The length of the CDR3 is 17 residues. The CDR3 DNA follows: TGCAGTGCCAACGGACCGGGACGAGCGGGGGGGCGAAATGAGCAGTTCTTC. This codes for CSANGPGRAGGRNEQFF.

Concerning this clonotype: A clone one base away is much larger, so this may be a read error. The chain carries TRBV6-1 and TRBJ2-3, with D maybe TRBD1 (5 bases). Deletions cut 4 bases from V and 0 bases from J, with 11 bases between. Germline loops: CDR1 MNHNS, CDR2 SASEGT. The CDR3 sequence is 15 residues long. This CDR3 is CASSVSGLSTDTQYF. CDR3 in DNA: TGTGCCAGCAGTGTATCAGGGCTGAGCACAGATACGCAGTATTTT.